This T cell receptor (beta chain) originates from a study of blood T cell repertoires in COVID-19. Study details: COVID-19 samples, acute and convalescent, were from the United States, Italy and Spain. PBMCs, B-cell-depleted T cells, or T cells provided the cDNA or gDNA that made up the material.

Those enrolled in Seattle joined during active infection and were followed longitudinally afterward. Per germline, CDR1 DFQATT and CDR2 SNEGSKA (reference sequence). With 5 bases removed from V and 5 bases from J, the gap between germline ends came to 9 bases. This CDR3 is built from 11 residues. In the authors' methods: By means of reference gene primer amplification, nucleated cell counts were estimated. Some clones are missing from TCRdb's copy, which holds only in-frame ones; the method was immunoSEQ multiplex PCR. That table is the source of V, J and clone size, and D and trimming were worked out from the DNA. The data hold fewer than 300,000 clones, with 91% observed a single time.

The chain uses TRBV20-1 and TRBJ1-2; D gene ambiguous. The clonotype comes from a woman younger than 45 with COVID-19, enrolled during active disease. The specimen sequenced was peripheral blood. The CDR3 coding sequence is TGCAGTGCTTGGGCGCAGTATGGCTACACCTTC. This codes for CSAWAQYGYTF.